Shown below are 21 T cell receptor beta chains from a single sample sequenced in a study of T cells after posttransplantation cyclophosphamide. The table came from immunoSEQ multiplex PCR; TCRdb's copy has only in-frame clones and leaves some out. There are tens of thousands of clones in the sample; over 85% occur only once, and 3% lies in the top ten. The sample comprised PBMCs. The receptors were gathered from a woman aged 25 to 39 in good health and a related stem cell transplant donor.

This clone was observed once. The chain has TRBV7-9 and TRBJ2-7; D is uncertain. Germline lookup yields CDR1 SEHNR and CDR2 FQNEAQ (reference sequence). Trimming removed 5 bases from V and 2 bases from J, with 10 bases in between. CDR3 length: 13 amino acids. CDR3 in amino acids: CASSPSGAYEQYF. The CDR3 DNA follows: TGTGCCAGCAGCCCTAGTGGGGCCTACGAGCAGTACTTC. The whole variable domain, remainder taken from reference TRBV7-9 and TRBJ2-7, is DTGVSQNPRHKITKRGQNVTFRCDPISEHNRLYWYRQTLGQGPEFLTYFQNEAQLEKSRLLSDRFSAERPKGSFSTLEIQRTEQGDSAMYLCASSPSGAYEQYFGPGTRLTVT.

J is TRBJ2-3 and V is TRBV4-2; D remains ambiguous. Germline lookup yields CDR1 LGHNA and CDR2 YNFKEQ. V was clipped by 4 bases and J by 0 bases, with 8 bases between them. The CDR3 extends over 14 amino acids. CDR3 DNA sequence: TGTGCCAGCAGCCCCCGCGGAAGCACAGATACGCAGTATTTT. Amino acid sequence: CASSPRGSTDTQYF.

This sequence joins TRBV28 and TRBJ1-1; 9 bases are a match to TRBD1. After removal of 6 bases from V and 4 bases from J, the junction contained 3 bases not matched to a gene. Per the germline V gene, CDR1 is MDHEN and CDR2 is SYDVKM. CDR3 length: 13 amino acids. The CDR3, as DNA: TGTGCCAGCAGAACAGGGGGCTTCACTGAAGCTTTCTTT. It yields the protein CASRTGGFTEAFF.

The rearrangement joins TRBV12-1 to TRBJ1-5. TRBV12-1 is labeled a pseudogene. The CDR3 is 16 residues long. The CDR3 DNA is TGTGCCAGCAGCTTTTGCGGGGCCCGCGGCAATCAGCCCCAGCATTTT. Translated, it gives CASSFCGARGNQPQHF.

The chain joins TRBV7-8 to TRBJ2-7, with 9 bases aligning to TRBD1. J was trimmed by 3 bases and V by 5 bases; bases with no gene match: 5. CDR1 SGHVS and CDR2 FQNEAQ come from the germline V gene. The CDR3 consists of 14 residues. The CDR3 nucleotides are TGTGCCAGCAGCAGTCGGACAGGGGTCTACGAGCAGTACTTC. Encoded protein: CASSSRTGVYEQYF.

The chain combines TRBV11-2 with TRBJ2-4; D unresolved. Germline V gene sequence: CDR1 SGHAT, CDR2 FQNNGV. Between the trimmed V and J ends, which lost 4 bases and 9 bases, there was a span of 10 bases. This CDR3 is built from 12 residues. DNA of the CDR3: TGTGCCAGCAGCTCCGTGGTGGGCATTCAGTACTTC. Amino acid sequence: CASSSVVGIQYF.

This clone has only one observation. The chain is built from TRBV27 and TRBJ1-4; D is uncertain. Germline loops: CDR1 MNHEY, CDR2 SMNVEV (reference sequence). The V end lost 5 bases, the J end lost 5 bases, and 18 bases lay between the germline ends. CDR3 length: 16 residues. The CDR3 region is CASSPPRGRVNEKLFF. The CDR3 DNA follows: TGTGCCAGCAGTCCCCCTCGCGGGAGAGTCAATGAAAAACTGTTTTTT.

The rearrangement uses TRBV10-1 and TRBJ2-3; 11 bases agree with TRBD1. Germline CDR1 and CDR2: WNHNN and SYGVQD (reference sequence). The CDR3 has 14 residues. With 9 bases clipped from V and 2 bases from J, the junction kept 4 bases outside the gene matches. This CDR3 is CARMDRGHTDTQYF. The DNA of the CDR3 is TGCGCCAGGATGGACAGGGGGCACACAGATACGCAGTATTTT.

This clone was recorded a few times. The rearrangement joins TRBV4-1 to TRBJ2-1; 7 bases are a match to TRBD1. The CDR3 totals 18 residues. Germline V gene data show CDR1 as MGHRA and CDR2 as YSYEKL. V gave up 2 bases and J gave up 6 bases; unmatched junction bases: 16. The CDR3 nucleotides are TGCGCCAGCAGCCAACGACTGACACAGGGGCGCCTTCTCAATGAGCAGTTCTTC. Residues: CASSQRLTQGRLLNEQFF.

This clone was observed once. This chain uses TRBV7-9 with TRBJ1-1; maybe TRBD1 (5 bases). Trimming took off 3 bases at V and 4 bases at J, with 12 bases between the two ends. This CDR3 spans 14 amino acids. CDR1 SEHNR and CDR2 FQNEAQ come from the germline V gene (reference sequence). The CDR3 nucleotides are TGTGCCAGCAGCTTTCTAACGACAGCCACTGAAGCTTTCTTT. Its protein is CASSFLTTATEAFF.

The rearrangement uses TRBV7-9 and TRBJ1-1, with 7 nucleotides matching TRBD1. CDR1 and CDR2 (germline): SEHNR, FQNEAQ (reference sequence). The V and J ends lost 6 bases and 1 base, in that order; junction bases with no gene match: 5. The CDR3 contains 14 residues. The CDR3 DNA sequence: TGTGCCAGCAGGTCGACAGGGCCGAACACTGAAGCTTTCTTT. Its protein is CASRSTGPNTEAFF.

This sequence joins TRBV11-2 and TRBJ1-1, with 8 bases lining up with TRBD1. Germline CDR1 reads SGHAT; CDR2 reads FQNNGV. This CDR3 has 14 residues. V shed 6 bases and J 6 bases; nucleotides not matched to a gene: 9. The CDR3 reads CASRQQGGRAEAFF. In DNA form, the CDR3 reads TGTGCCAGCAGGCAACAGGGGGGGAGGGCTGAAGCTTTCTTT. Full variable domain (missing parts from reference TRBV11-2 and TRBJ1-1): EAGVAQSPRYKIIEKRQSVAFWCNPISGHATLYWYQQILGQGPKLLIQFQNNGVVDDSQLPKDRFSAERLKGVDSTLKIQPAKLEDSAVYLCASRQQGGRAEAFFGQGTRLTVV.

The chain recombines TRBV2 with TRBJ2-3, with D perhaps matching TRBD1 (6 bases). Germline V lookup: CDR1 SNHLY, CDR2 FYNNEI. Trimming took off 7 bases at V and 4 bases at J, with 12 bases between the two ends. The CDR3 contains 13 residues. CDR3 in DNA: TGTGCCAGCAACGGGCAGGGGTCAGATACGCAGTATTTT. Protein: CASNGQGSDTQYF.

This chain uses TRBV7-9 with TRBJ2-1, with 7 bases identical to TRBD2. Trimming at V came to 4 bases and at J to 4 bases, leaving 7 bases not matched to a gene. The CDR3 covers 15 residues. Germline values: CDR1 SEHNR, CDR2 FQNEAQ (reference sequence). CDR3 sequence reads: CASSSLAGDYNEQFF. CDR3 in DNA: TGTGCCAGCAGCTCCCTGGCGGGGGATTACAATGAGCAGTTCTTC.

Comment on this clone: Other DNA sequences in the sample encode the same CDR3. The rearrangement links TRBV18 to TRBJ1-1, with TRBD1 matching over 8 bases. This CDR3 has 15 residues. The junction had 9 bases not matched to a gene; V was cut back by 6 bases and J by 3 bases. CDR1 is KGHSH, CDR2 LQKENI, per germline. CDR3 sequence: CASSPAGQADTEAFF. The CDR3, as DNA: TGTGCCAGCTCGCCCGCGGGACAGGCGGACACTGAAGCTTTCTTT.

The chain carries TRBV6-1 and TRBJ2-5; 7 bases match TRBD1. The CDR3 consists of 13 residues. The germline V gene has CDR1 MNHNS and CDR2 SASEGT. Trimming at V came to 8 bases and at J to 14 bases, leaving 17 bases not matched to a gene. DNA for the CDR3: TGTGCCAGCGAAGGAGCACAACCGGGACAGACATACTTC. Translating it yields CASEGAQPGQTYF.

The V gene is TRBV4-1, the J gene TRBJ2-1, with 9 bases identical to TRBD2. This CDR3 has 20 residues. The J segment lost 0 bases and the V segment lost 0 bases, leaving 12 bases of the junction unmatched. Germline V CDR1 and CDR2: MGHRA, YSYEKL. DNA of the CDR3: TGCGCCAGCAGCCAAGATTGGGCCGGGACTAGCCCCTCCTCCTACAATGAGCAGTTCTTC. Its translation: CASSQDWAGTSPSSYNEQFF.

The CDR3 loop is CASRPFSNSHEKLFF. The CDR3, as DNA: TGTGCCAGCAGACCTTTCAGCAACTCCCATGAAAAACTGTTTTTT. The rearrangement uses TRBV6-5 and TRBJ1-4, with D uncertain. The germline V gene encodes CDR1 MNHEY and CDR2 SVGAGI. Trimming took off 6 bases at V and 6 bases at J, with 17 bases between the two ends. CDR3 length: 15 amino acids.

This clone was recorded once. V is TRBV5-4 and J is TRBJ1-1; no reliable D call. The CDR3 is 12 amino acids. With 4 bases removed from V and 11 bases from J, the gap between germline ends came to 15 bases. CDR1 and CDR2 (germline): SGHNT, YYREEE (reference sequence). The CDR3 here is CASSPDGYRAFF. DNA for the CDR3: TGTGCCAGCAGCCCCGACGGTTATCGGGCTTTCTTT.

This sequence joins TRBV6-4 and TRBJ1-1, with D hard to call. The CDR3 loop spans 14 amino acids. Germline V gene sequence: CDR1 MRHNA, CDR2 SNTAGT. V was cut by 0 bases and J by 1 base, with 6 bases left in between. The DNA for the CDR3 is TGTGCCAGCAGTGACTCTGGGGAGAACACTGAAGCTTTCTTT. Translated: CASSDSGENTEAFF.

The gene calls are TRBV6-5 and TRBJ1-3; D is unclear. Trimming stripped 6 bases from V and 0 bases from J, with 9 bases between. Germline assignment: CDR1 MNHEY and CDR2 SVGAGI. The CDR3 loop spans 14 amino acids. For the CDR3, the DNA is TGTGCCAGCAGCGAGGGAAGCTCTGGAAACACCATATATTTT. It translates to CASSEGSSGNTIYF.